The entry below describes one T cell receptor beta chain. No antigen is known for it. Since no conserved phenylalanine or tryptophan closes the CDR3, a read error is the likely cause. Because the CDR3's place on the DNA is in doubt, the DNA is left out and the CDR3 is given as listed by TCRdb. The data derive from a study of T cell repertoires in cytomegalovirus infection. Looking at the study overall: Public signatures in TCR beta pointed to CMV infection and matching HLA type.

TCRdb redid the calling of the reads with MiXCR, one entry per CDR3 protein. The sample has under 600,000 distinct CDR3 sequences, approximately 15% seen once; the top ten hold 20% to 30%. The CDR3 adds up to 13 amino acids, both ends counted. Study observations and caveats: Cumulative public TCR beta family frequency identified CMV carriers with the relevant HLA. Ex vivo, HLA-C-restricted CMV-specific TCR beta clonotypes prevailed over the rest of the response.

This chain connects TRBV12-3 or TRBV12-4 to TRBJ2-1. This receptor was obtained from a human donor in good health (CMV status not recorded). Some clones in this sample may be carry-over from other donors' samples. Material: CD8+ T cells from PBMCs. CDR3 in amino acids: CASSFSEVDEKFL.